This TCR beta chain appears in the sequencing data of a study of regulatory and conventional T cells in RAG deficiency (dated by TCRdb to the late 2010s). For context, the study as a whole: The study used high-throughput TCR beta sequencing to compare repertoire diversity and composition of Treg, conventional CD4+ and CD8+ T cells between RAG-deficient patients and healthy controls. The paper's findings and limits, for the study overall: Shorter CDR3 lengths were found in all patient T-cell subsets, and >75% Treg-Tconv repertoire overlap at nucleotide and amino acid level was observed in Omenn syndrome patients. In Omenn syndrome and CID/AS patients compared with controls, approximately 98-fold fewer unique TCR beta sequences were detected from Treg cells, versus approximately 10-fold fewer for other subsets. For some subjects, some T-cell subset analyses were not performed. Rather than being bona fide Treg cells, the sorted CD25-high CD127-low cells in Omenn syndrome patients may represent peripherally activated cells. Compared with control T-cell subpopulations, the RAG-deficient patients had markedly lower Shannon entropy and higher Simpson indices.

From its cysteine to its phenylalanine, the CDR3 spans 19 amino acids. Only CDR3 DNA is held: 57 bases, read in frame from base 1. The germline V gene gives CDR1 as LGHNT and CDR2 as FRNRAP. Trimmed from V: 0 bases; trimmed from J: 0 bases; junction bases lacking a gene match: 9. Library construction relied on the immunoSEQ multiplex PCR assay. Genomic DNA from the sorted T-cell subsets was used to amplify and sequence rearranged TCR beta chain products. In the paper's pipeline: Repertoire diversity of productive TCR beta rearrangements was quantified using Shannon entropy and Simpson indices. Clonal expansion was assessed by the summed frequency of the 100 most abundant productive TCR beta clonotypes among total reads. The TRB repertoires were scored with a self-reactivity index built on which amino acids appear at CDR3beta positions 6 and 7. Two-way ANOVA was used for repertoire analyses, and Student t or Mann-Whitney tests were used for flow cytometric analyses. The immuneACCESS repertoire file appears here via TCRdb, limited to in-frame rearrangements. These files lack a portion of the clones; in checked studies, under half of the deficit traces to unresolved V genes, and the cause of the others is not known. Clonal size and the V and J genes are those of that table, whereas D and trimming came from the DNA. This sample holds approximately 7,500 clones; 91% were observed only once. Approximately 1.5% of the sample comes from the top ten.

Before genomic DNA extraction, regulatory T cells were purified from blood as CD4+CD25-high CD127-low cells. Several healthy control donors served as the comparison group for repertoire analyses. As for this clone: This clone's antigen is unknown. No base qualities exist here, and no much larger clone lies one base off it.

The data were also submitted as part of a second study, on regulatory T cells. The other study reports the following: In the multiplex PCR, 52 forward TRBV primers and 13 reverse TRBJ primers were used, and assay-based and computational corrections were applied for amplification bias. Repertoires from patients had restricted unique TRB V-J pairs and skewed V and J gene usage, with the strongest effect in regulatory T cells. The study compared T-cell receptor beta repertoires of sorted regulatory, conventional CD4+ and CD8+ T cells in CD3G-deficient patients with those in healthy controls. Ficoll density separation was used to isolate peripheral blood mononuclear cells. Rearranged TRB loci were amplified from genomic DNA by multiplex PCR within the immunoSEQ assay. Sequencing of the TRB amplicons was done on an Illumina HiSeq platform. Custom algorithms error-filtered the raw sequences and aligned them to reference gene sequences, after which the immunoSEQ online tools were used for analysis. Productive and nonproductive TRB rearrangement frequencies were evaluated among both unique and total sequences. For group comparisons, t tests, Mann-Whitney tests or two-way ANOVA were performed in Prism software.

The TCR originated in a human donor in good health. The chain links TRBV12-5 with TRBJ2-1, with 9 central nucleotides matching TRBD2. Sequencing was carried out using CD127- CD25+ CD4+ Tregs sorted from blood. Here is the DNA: TGTGCTAGTGGTTTGGTACTATTTGCGGGGGGGAGCTCCTACAATGAGCAGTTCTTC. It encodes CASGLVLFAGGSSYNEQFF.